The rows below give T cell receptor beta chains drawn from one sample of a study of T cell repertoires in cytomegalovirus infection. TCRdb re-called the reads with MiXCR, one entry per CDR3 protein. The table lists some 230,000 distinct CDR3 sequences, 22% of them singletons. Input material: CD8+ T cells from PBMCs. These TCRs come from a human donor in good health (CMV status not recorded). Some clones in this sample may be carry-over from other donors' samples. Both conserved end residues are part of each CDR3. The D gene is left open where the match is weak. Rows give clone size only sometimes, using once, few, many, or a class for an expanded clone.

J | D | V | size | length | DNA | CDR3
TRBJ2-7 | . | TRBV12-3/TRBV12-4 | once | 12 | TGTGCCAGCAGCATAACGGGTGACGAGCAGTACTTC | CASSITGDEQYF
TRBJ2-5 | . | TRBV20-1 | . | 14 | TGCAGTGCTAGAGATGGGGGCTACCAAGAGACCCAGTACTTC | CSARDGGYQETQYF
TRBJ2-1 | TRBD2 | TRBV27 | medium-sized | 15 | TGTGCCAGCAGCTTAGCGGGGGGGCCCTACAATGAGCAGTTCTTC | CASSLAGGPYNEQFF
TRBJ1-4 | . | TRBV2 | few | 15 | TGTGCCAGCAGTGAGCCCTGGGGGGCTAATGAAAAACTGTTTTTT | CASSEPWGANEKLFF
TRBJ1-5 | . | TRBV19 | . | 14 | TGTGCCACCCAAGAAACGGTGTTCAATCAGCCCCAGCATTTT | CATQETVFNQPQHF
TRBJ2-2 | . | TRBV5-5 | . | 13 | TGTGCCAGCAGCTTGGTAAATGGTGGGGAGCTGTTTTTT | CASSLVNGGELFF
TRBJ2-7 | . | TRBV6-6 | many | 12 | TGTGCCAGCAGTTACTCACCAGGCGAGCAGTACTTC | CASSYSPGEQYF
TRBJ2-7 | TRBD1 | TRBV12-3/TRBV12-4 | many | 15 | TGTGCCAGCAGTTCCTCGGGACAGAAGTCCTACGAGCAGTACTTC | CASSSSGQKSYEQYF
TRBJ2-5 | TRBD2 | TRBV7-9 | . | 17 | TGTGCCAGCAGCTCAACCTTTGGGGGGGGAGAGGAAGAGACCCAGTACTTC | CASSSTFGGGEEETQYF
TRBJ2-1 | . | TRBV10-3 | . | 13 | TGTGCCATCGGGAGCCCAACGTCCAATGAGCAGTTCTTC | CAIGSPTSNEQFF
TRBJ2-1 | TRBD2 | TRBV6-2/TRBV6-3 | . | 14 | TGTGCCAGTTCGACGACTAGCGGGGGGAATGAGCAGTTCTTC | CASSTTSGGNEQFF
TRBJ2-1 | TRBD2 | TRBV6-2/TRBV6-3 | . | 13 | TGTGCCAGCATAGCGGGCATCTACAATGAGCAGTTCTTC | CASIAGIYNEQFF
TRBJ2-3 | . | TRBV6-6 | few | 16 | TGTGCCAGCAGCCCTTGGCAGGGGGGGTACACAGATACGCAGTATTTT | CASSPWQGGYTDTQYF
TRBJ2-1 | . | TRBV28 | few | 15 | TGTGCCAGCAGTTCCTTGGACGGTTTTGGGGATGAGCAGTTCTTC | CASSSLDGFGDEQFF
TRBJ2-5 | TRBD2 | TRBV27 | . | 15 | TGTGCCAGTAGTCCGAGAAGGACTAGCGTAGAGACCCAGTACTTC | CASSPRRTSVETQYF
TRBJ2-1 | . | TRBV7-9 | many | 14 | TGTGCCAGCAGCCGACAGAGCTCCTACAATGAGCAGTTCTTC | CASSRQSSYNEQFF
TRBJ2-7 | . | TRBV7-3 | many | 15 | TGTGCCAGCAGCTTATTGGCCGGACGTGCGGTAGAGCAGTACTTC | CASSLLAGRAVEQYF
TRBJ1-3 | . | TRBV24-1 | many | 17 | TGTGCCACCAGTGATTCTAAAGGGAAGTATAGTGGAAACACCATATATTTT | CATSDSKGKYSGNTIYF
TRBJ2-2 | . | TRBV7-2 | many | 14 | TGTGCCAGCAGCTTAAGGGACGCCACCGGGGAGCTGTTTTTT | CASSLRDATGELFF
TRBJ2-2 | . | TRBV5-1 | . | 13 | TGCGCCAGCAGCCAGGCGGGGTCCGGGGAGCTGTTTTTT | CASSQAGSGELFF
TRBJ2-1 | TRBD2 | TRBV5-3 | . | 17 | TGTGCCAGCAGCTTGTCCCTTAGCGGGGGGGCCTACAATGAGCAGTTCTTC | CASSLSLSGGAYNEQFF
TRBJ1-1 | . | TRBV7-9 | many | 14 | TGTGCCAGCAGCTTAGTGGGCAGGGGTGGTGAAGCTTTCTTT | CASSLVGRGGEAFF
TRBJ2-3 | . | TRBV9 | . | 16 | TGTGCCAGCAGCGCGGGAGGAGGGGGGGGCACAGATACGCAGTATTTT | CASSAGGGGGTDTQYF
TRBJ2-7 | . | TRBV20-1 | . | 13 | TGCAGTGCTAAACAGGGCTTATCCTACGAGCAGTACTTC | CSAKQGLSYEQYF
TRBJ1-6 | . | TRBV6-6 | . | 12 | TGTGCCAGCGGGCAGAGCAATTCACCCCTCCACTTT | CASGQSNSPLHF
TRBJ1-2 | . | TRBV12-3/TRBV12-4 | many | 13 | TGTGCCAGCAGTTTCGGGGGCGCGGATGGCTACACCTTC | CASSFGGADGYTF
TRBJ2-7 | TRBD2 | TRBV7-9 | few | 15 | TGTGCCAGCAGCCCGAGGACTAGCGTGGCCTACGAGCAGTACTTC | CASSPRTSVAYEQYF
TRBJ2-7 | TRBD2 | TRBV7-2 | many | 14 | TGTGCCAGCAGCCCCCGGTTCGGGGGGGGAGAGCAGTACTTC | CASSPRFGGGEQYF
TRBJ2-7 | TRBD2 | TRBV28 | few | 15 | TGTGCCAGCAGTCTACCACTAGCGGGCGTTTACCAGCAGTACTTC | CASSLPLAGVYQQYF
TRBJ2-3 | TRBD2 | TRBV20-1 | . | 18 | TGCAGTGCTAGAGGGGGGACTAGCTATGCGGGGAGCACAGATACGCAGTATTTT | CSARGGTSYAGSTDTQYF
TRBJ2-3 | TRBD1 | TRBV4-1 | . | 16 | TGCGCCAGCAGCCTCTTGGGGCAGGGGGTCACAGATACGCAGTATTTT | CASSLLGQGVTDTQYF
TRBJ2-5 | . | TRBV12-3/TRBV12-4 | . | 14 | TGTGCCACGGTTAGCGGAGGACTGGGGGAGACCCAGTACTTC | CATVSGGLGETQYF
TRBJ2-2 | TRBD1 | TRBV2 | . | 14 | TGTGCCAGCAGTAACCGACAGGGCTCCGGGGAGCTGTTTTTT | CASSNRQGSGELFF
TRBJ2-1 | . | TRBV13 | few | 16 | TGTGCCAGCAGCTTACCCACAGGGAGCTTCTACAATGAGCAGTTCTTC | CASSLPTGSFYNEQFF
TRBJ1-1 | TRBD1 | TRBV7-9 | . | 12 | TGTGCCAGCAGCTTTTCGACAGGGGGGGCTTTCTTT | CASSFSTGGAFF
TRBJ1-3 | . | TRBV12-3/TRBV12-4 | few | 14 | TGTGCCAGCAGTCCTACGTGGACTGGAAACACCATATATTTT | CASSPTWTGNTIYF
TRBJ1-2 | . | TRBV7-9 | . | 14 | TGTGCCAGCAGCTTGCTAGTCGAAGGGCACGGCTACACCTTC | CASSLLVEGHGYTF
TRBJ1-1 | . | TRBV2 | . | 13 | TGTGCCAGCAGACCCGACAGGAACACTGAAGCTTTCTTT | CASRPDRNTEAFF
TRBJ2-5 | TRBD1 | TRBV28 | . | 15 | TGTGCCAGCAAGCCTTGGACAGGCGTTCAAGAGACCCAGTACTTC | CASKPWTGVQETQYF
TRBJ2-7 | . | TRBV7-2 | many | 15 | TGTGCCAGCAGCTTAGAACAGGGCCCCTTGTACGAGCAGTACTTC | CASSLEQGPLYEQYF
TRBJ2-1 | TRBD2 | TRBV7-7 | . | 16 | TGTGCCAGCAGCCTTCGACCTCTAGCGGGATACAATGAGCAGTTCTTC | CASSLRPLAGYNEQFF
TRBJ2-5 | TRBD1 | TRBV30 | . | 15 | TGTGCCTGGAGTGTTTTCGACAGGGTGGCGGAGACCCAGTACTTC | CAWSVFDRVAETQYF
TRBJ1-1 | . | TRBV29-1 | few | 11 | TGCAGCGTTGTAATGAACACTGAAGCTTTCTTT | CSVVMNTEAFF
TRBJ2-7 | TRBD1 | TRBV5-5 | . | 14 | TGTGCCAGCAGCTACGGGACAGGCTCCTACGAGCAGTACTTC | CASSYGTGSYEQYF
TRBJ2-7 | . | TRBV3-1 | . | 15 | TGTGCCAGCAGCTTAACCCCGGATGGATCCTACGAGCAGTACTTC | CASSLTPDGSYEQYF
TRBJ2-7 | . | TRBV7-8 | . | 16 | TGTGCCAGCAGCTTAGAGGTGTTAGGACAGCCTAACGAGCAGTACTTC | CASSLEVLGQPNEQYF
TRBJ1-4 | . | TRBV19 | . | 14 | TGTGCCTCCGAGGGTGCGGAGGCCGATGAAAAACTGTTTTTT | CASEGAEADEKLFF
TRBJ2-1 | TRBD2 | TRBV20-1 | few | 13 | TGCAGTGGGTTGGCGGGGGGCTACAATGAGCAGTTCTTC | CSGLAGGYNEQFF
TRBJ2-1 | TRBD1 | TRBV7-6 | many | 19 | TGTGCCAGCGCCCCCCGGCCGGGACAGGGGGCAAGGTCCTACAATGAGCAGTTCTTC | CASAPRPGQGARSYNEQFF
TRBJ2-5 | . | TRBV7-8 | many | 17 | TGTGCCAGCAGCTCAGGGCCGGGACAATCCTTCCAAGAGACCCAGTACTTC | CASSSGPGQSFQETQYF